A few counts support the clone carrying this T cell receptor (beta chain). TCRdb re-called clones from the PCR reads using MiXCR. Here the sample spans roughly 34,000 clones, roughly 15% being singletons. Thyroid surgery had not been preceded by any treatment in any patient. This sample was taken from a study of metastatic and nonmetastatic thyroid tumors. V lost 7 bases, J lost 0 bases, and 12 bases stayed unmatched. This CDR3 is built from 17 residues. From germline, CDR1 is MNHNS and CDR2 SASEGT. This clonotype was sampled from a male donor with papillary thyroid cancer or a benign thyroid nodule (not recorded which). Some clones in this sample may be carry-over from other donors' samples. The sample consisted of blood. This sequence joins TRBV6-1 and TRBJ1-1; 9 positions agree with TRBD1. The CDR3 DNA reads as TGTGCCAGCATAAGCTCTGGACAGGGGTTGGTGAACACTGAAGCTTTCTTT. Amino acid sequence: CASISSGQGLVNTEAFF.